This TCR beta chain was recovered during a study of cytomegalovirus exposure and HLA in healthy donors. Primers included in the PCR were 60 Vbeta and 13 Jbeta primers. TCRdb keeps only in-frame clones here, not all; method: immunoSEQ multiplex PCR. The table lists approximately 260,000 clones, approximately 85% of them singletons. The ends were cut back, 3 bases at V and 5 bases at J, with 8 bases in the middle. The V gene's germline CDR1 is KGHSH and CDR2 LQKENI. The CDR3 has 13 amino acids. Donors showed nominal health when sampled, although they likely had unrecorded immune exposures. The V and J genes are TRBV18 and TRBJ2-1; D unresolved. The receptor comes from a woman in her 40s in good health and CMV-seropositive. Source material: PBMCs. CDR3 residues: CASSPQRDNEQFF. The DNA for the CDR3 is TGTGCCAGCTCACCCCAACGGGACAATGAGCAGTTCTTC.